This T cell receptor beta chain is drawn from a study of T cell responses to AZD1222 COVID-19 vaccine. Clones were sequenced by immunoSEQ multiplex PCR, and TCRdb holds only the in-frame ones, with some missing. This sample carries approximately 67,000 clones, about 80% of them seen once, and the ten largest clones take 5.5% to 7%. As regards this clone: Its antigen is undetermined.

Points from the study as a whole: Most donors were white British and more were female, and clonal diversity was possibly underestimated. Along spike, vaccine-associated CD4 TCRs were found throughout, with dominance at 160-218 and 743-854. Increased Spike-specific TCR breadth and depth were observed after two AZD1222 doses.

Germline V CDR1 and CDR2: SEHNR, FQNEAQ (reference sequence). Trimming stripped 2 bases from V and 9 bases from J, with 11 bases between. This CDR3 comprises 14 residues. The V gene is TRBV7-9, the J gene TRBJ1-6; D remains ambiguous. This TCR was recovered from an adult who received the AZD1222 COVID-19 vaccine. Material: peripheral blood, obtained 28 days after the second AZD1222 dose. The CDR3 coding sequence is TGTGCCAGCAGCTTAATCGGGTCCGGTTCACCCCTCCACTTT. It specifies CASSLIGSGSPLHF.